Listed here are 4 T cell receptor beta chains from one sample, sequenced in a study of T cell repertoires in cytomegalovirus infection. The antigens these receptors bind are not known. Using its own MiXCR run on the reads, TCRdb lists one record per CDR3 protein. This table has approximately 910,000 distinct CDR3 sequences, around 32% appearing once. The sample consisted of cultured CD8+ T cells from PBMCs, taken from culture after CMV antigen stimulation. The receptors originated from a human donor in good health (CMV status not recorded). Some clones in this sample may be carry-over from other donors' samples.

The chain joins TRBV19 to TRBJ1-5; 7 bases align to TRBD1. CDR1 is LNHDA, CDR2 SQIVND, per germline (reference sequence). The CDR3 contains 18 residues. Trimming cost V 5 bases and J 4 bases; bases outside gene matches: 17. This CDR3 reads CASSAAPRDSTQNQPQHF. In DNA form, the CDR3 reads TGTGCCAGTAGTGCGGCCCCGCGGGACAGTACACAAAATCAGCCCCAGCATTTT.

This chain connects TRBV7-6 to TRBJ2-7; D is unclear. There are 15 residues in the CDR3. CDR1 SGHVS and CDR2 FNYEAQ come from the germline V gene. Between the trimmed V and J ends, which lost 2 bases and 1 base, there was a span of 12 bases. The CDR3 region has the DNA TGTGCCAGCAGCTTAAAGGCGGCGAAGTCCTACGAGCAGTACTTC. This sequence encodes CASSLKAAKSYEQYF.

The rearrangement joins TRBV25-1 to TRBJ1-2; 7 nucleotides align to TRBD1. V shed 5 bases and J 7 bases; nucleotides not matched to a gene: 4. The CDR3 loop spans 12 amino acids. CDR1 and CDR2 from the germline V gene are MGHDK and SYGVNS. This CDR3 reads CASSTGDRGYTF. The DNA of the CDR3 is TGTGCCAGCAGTACAGGGGACCGTGGCTACACCTTC.

Ten or more counts support this clonotype. This CDR3 is CASSLRPTGTGIDEQFF. As DNA, the CDR3 is TGTGCCAGCAGCTTACGTCCTACCGGGACAGGAATCGATGAGCAGTTCTTC. The chain is built from TRBV7-6 and TRBJ2-1; 8 bases line up with TRBD1. The CDR3 extends over 17 amino acids. Germline lookup yields CDR1 SGHVS and CDR2 FNYEAQ. The junction had 14 bases not matched to a gene; V was cut back by 2 bases and J by 8 bases.